This record covers a single TCR beta chain. The target antigen is unknown. The sample has other DNA sequences that encode this CDR3 too. This sample was taken from a study of CD8+ T cells in alopecia areata. Study context: The study gave treated patients oral tofacitinib at 5 to 10 mg twice daily. Scoring of severity for treated patients was based on percentage of affected scalp area. The duration of tofacitinib was 6 to 18 months, with 6 months off drug afterward. Study-level points and caveats: Many expanded lesional clones persisted in scalp and blood during tofacitinib treatment.

Germline CDR1 reads ENHRY; CDR2 reads SYGVKD. Trimming took 3 bases from V and 5 from J, leaving 4 bases between them. The CDR3 length is 11 residues. Extracted from the samples, RNA was reverse transcribed into cDNA to serve as the sequencing template. Sequencing used immunoSEQ multiplex PCR; TCRdb keeps in-frame clones, though not all of them. The sample lists fewer than 250,000 clones, over 60% occurring once. The treatment denotes: oral pan-JAK inhibitor, 5-10 mg twice daily. This TCR was sampled from a human donor with alopecia areata. The rearrangement uses TRBV10-3 and TRBJ2-5; the D is unclear. The sequenced sample was CD4+ T cells sorted from blood, obtained at week 4, from a patient treated with tofacitinib. The chain's CDR3 is CAISEGETQYF. CDR3 nucleotides: TGTGCCATCAGTGAAGGGGAGACCCAGTACTTC.